The rows below give T cell receptor beta chains drawn from one sample of a study of blood T cell repertoires in COVID-19. Only in-frame clones appear in the TCRdb table, and some are missing; sequencing was by immunoSEQ multiplex PCR. The data show 200,000 to 250,000 clones, with approximately 81% seen just once and 0.85% to 1% held by the top ten. Input material: peripheral blood. These receptors were obtained from a middle-aged man with acute or convalescent COVID-19. CDR3s include the opening cysteine and the closing phenylalanine or tryptophan.

j_call v_call cdr3_aa
TRBJ1-4 TRBV7-9 CASSSGRENEKLFF
TRBJ1-6 TRBV18 CASSPPGTPLHF
TRBJ1-5 TRBV6-5 CASRRGTGGQPQHF
TRBJ1-2 TRBV10-2 CASRTDDYGYTF
TRBJ1-5 TRBV5-6 CASSGTGGLENQPQHF
TRBJ2-3 TRBV27 CASSGTKFSTDTQYF
TRBJ2-6 TRBV27 CASSLTPGQGFTGANVLTF
TRBJ2-2 TRBV6-4 CASSDSSTGELFF
TRBJ1-4 TRBV2 CASSEYAVQKLFF
TRBJ1-5 TRBV28 CASNLGLRQPQHF
TRBJ2-7 TRBV5-6 CASRLDRLLNEQYF
TRBJ1-1 TRBV5-6 CASSLVTENTEAFF
TRBJ2-4 TRBV4-3 CASSQEWAGVMGWNIQYF
TRBJ2-5 TRBV11-2 CASGLGLGETQYF
TRBJ1-2 TRBV5-6 CASSLGGLGGYTF
TRBJ1-3 TRBV9 CASSVAPRQGSGNTIYF
TRBJ1-5 TRBV2 CASVGQGSQPQHF
TRBJ2-7 TRBV4-1 CASSLFSGYEQYF
TRBJ1-2 TRBV27 CASSPDRGTANYGYTF
TRBJ1-2 TRBV3-1/TRBV3-2 CASSQAPGQGGYGYTF
TRBJ2-1 TRBV9 CASSSEAGGTYNEQFF
TRBJ2-1 TRBV2 CASSRDSSYNEQFF
TRBJ2-3 TRBV2 CASSDGGGDTQYF
TRBJ1-4 TRBV6-1 CASLGDATNEKLFF
TRBJ1-2 TRBV19 CASSKRDIYGYTF
TRBJ1-4 TRBV6-4 CASSRDGGREKLFF
TRBJ1-1 TRBV30 CAWSTGVQSTEAFF
TRBJ2-2 TRBV6-2/TRBV6-3 CASSSVGTGELFF
TRBJ1-1 TRBV6-5 CASSYGAEAFF
TRBJ1-1 TRBV24-1 CATSDVDRDRMNTEAFF
TRBJ1-4 TRBV6-5 CASSVPNEKLFF
TRBJ2-7 TRBV7-9 CASSFPTTSGANEQYF
TRBJ1-2 TRBV7-6 CASSWGTETNYGYTF
TRBJ1-6 TRBV6-6 CASRADWDNSPLHF
TRBJ2-5 TRBV7-3 CASSLTGGRETQYF
TRBJ1-5 TRBV3-1/TRBV3-2 CASSQDTGVNQPQHF
TRBJ1-2 TRBV28 CASSFPTGQYGYTF
TRBJ2-5 TRBV5-4 CASSSLGQKQETQYF
TRBJ2-7 TRBV10-3 CAIKGQGGLSYEQYF
TRBJ1-2 TRBV5-5 CASSDRDGYTF
TRBJ1-1 TRBV25-1 CASSEDRVDTEAFF
TRBJ1-4 TRBV6-2/TRBV6-3 CASSRTGVSEKLFF
TRBJ2-3 TRBV29-1 CSVRSSAQYF
TRBJ1-4 TRBV9 CASSVGTGGDEKLFF
TRBJ2-6 TRBV5-1 CASSQQASGANVLTF
TRBJ2-2 TRBV24-1 CATALGQGRDTGELFF
TRBJ2-3 TRBV11-1 CASSPGQQGPTDTQYF
TRBJ2-3 TRBV5-1 CASSLGSTDTQYF
TRBJ1-2 TRBV12-3/TRBV12-4 CASSLRQSDGYTF
TRBJ1-5 TRBV28 CASSSLTGGGSNQPQHF
TRBJ1-2 TRBV3-1/TRBV3-2 CASSQEGTVYGYTF